A selection of T cell receptor beta chains follows, all from one sample in a study of T cell changes during pregnancy in multiple sclerosis. Sequenced by immunoSEQ multiplex PCR; TCRdb stores in-frame clones only, minus some. The sample contains 65,000 to 85,000 clones, around 90% of which appear only once. The source material was peripheral blood, sampled after pregnancy. The origin of the receptors is a female donor with multiple sclerosis, enrolled in a pregnancy study. The conserved cysteine and the conserved F or W are not part of the CDR3 here. The D gene is left open where the match is weak. Where a row states a size, it is once, few, many or the class of an expanded clone; other rows omit it.

V gene,clone size,D gene,CDR3 protein
TRBV10-3,.,.,AISYLLGYEQY
TRBV19,.,TRBD2,ASSLLAGGTDTQY
TRBV4-1,.,TRBD2,ASSRTGTSGYEQY
TRBV19,.,.,ASSTNQGYEQF
TRBV6-1,.,TRBD2,ASSERGTGGGYEQY
TRBV30,.,.,AWSARETQY
TRBV14,.,.,ASSQETGAIATVFYEQY
TRBV29-1,.,.,SVTESYEQY
TRBV5-1,.,TRBD1,ASSSTGTGSYEQY
TRBV7-6,once,TRBD1,ASSLGDRVPQPQH
TRBV10-3,.,.,AISESRGNQETQY
TRBV9,.,TRBD1,ASSGISRTGAYVNTEAF
TRBV28,.,.,ASSGEGARYT
TRBV7-9,.,.,ASSLTAGNTIY
TRBV6-4,once,TRBD2,ASSDSTSGYNEQF
TRBV6-6,.,.,ASSSDNSGNTIY
TRBV2,.,.,ASSEPAGTLSNQPQH
TRBV5-1,.,TRBD2,ASSLGGSGETQY
TRBV29-1,.,TRBD1,SGRTGGDYGYT
TRBV10-3,.,TRBD1,AISGDRAGANVLT
TRBV19,.,.,ASSIGELNTGELF
TRBV27,.,TRBD1,ASSKSTGQGNYGYT
TRBV28,.,TRBD2,ASTRDGGRSDTQY
TRBV19,.,TRBD2,ASSSGRGYNEQF
TRBV11-2,few,.,ASSSIDTYYEQY
TRBV28,.,TRBD1,ASSTTGTGGDEQY
TRBV29-1,.,TRBD2,SVGGRSSYNEQF
TRBV21-1,once,.,ASSKHGEPEGEQF
TRBV6-4,.,.,ASRGTGTEAF
TRBV10-3,.,.,AISVGSDPAEAF
TRBV9,.,TRBD2,ASSVGTSGSGIYNEQF
TRBV18,.,.,ASSPSTGGENYGYT
TRBV9,.,.,ASSVYDRMNTEAF
TRBV7-9,.,.,ASGVGGGTEAF
TRBV7-2,.,TRBD1,ASSPRTGGEKLF
TRBV5-5,.,TRBD2,ASSQETSGETSGANVLT
TRBV28,.,.,ASSLSAGVLSYEQY
TRBV30,.,TRBD1,AWSVLGQGDTEAF
TRBV7-9,.,.,ASTKGGSTTNEKLF
TRBV15,.,.,ATKDSLSGNTEAF
TRBV5-1,.,TRBD2,ASSLRSGTEEQY
TRBV19,.,TRBD1,ASSKGTGAISLYEQY
TRBV25-1,.,.,ASSEAQGGTGELF
TRBV28,.,TRBD1,ASRGTGESQPQH
TRBV7-9,.,TRBD1,ASSPDRAGGGYT
TRBV9,.,TRBD1,ASSVGWGRDRDTGELF
TRBV12-5,.,TRBD2,ASGPGGEETQY
TRBV4-3,.,.,ASSQIIGVTGELF
TRBV30,.,TRBD2,AWNVGTSGTGEY
TRBV9,.,TRBD1,ASSARGTGTTEAF
TRBV6-1,.,.,ASSETGYGYT
TRBV30,.,.,AWSSGVLNTGELF